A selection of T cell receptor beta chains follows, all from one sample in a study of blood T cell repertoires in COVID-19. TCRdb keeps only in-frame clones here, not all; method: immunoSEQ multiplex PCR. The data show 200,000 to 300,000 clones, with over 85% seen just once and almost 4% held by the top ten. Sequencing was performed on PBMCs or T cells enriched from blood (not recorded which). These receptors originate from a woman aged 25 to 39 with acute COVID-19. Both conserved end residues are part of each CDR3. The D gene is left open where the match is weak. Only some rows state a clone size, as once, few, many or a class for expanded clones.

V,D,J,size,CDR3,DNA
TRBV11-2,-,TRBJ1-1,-,CASHGGWNTEAFF,TGTGCCAGCCACGGGGGATGGAACACTGAAGCTTTCTTT
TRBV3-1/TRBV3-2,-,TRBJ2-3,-,CASSQDLAIDTQYF,TGTGCCAGCAGCCAAGATCTGGCAATAGATACGCAGTATTTT
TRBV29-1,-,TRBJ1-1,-,CSVIWALNTEAFF,TGCAGCGTCATATGGGCCCTTAACACTGAAGCTTTCTTT
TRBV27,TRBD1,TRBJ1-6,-,CASSATGLTPLHF,TGTGCCAGCAGTGCGACAGGGCTGACACCCCTCCACTTT
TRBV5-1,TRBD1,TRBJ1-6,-,CASSLGGQLTSPLHF,TGCGCCAGCAGCTTGGGGGGACAGTTGACTTCACCCCTCCACTTT
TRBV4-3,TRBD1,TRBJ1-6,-,CASSQDPGGGYNSPLHF,TGCGCCAGCAGCCAAGATCCAGGGGGCGGCTATAATTCACCCCTCCACTTT
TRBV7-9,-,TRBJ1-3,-,CASSLGQERNTIYF,TGTGCCAGCAGCTTAGGACAAGAACGGAACACCATATATTTT
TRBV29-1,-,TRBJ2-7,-,CSVGGGAVPYEQYF,TGCAGCGTTGGGGGGGGCGCAGTCCCCTACGAGCAGTACTTC
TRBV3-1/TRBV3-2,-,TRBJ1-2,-,CASRRWGQRNYGYTF,TGTGCCAGCAGACGATGGGGGCAGAGGAACTATGGCTACACCTTC
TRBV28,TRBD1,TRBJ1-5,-,CASRLGQGVAQPQHF,TGTGCCAGCAGGTTGGGACAGGGGGTTGCTCAGCCCCAGCATTTT
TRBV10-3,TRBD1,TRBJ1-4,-,CAISDPGQGTEKLFF,TGTGCCATCAGTGATCCGGGACAGGGGACCGAAAAACTGTTTTTT
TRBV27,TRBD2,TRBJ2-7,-,CASSLLTSGGEEQYF,TGTGCCAGCAGTTTACTGACTAGCGGGGGCGAAGAGCAGTACTTC
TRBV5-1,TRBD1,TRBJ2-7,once,CASRTGTGVYEQYF,TGCGCCAGCAGAACCGGGACAGGGGTGTACGAGCAGTACTTC
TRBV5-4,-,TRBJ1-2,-,CASSLAGTSGYTF,TGTGCCAGCAGCTTGGCCGGGACTTCGGGCTACACCTTC
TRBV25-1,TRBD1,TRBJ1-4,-,CASSEGVGTAATNEKLFF,TGTGCCAGCAGTGAGGGGGTAGGGACAGCTGCAACTAATGAAAAACTGTTTTTT
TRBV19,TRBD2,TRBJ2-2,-,CASTRGGAGTGELFF,TGTGCCAGTACACGCGGGGGGGCGGGCACCGGGGAGCTGTTTTTT
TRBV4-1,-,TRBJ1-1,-,CASSLASLYTEAFF,TGCGCCAGCAGCCTGGCCTCCCTGTACACTGAAGCTTTCTTT
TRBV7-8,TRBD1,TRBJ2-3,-,CASSFPRTGGWDTQYF,TGTGCCAGCAGCTTCCCTCGGACAGGGGGCTGGGATACGCAGTATTTT
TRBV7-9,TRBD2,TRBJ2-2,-,CASSAGTSGPLPNTGELFF,TGTGCCAGCAGCGCCGGGACTAGCGGACCTCTTCCGAACACCGGGGAGCTGTTTTTT
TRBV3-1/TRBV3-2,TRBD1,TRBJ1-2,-,CASSHRGLRGGYTF,TGTGCCAGCAGTCACAGGGGACTCCGGGGTGGCTACACCTTC
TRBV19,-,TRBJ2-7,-,CASSMGGTGTYEQYF,TGTGCCAGTAGTATGGGTGGCACCGGGACCTACGAGCAGTACTTC
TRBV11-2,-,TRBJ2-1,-,CASSLVRDSYNEQFF,TGTGCCAGCAGCTTAGTTCGGGATTCCTACAATGAGCAGTTCTTC
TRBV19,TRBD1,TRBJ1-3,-,CASSIARDRGNTIYF,TGTGCCAGTAGTATCGCCCGGGACAGGGGAAACACCATATATTTT
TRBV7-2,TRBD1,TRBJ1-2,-,CASSPGQGAHGYTF,TGTGCCAGCAGCCCCGGACAGGGGGCGCACGGCTACACCTTC
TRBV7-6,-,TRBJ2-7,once,CASSLGGLGSYEQYF,TGTGCCAGCAGCTTAGGGGGGCTAGGGTCCTACGAGCAGTACTTC
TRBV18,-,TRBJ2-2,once,CASSPSEGSGTGELFF,TGTGCCAGCTCACCTTCGGAGGGGTCGGGTACCGGGGAGCTGTTTTTT
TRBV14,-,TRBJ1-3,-,CASSQGNRVYLRNTIYF,TGTGCCAGCAGCCAAGGGAACAGGGTATATCTGAGGAACACCATATATTTT
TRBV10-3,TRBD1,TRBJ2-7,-,CAISGRQGFDEQYF,TGTGCCATCAGTGGGCGACAGGGATTCGACGAGCAGTACTTC
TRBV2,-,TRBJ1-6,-,CASSGDGDFNSPLHF,TGTGCCAGCAGTGGGGACGGGGACTTCAATTCACCCCTCCACTTT
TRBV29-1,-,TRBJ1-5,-,CSVERSGENQPQHF,TGCAGCGTTGAGAGGTCAGGGGAAAATCAGCCCCAGCATTTT
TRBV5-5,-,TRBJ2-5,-,CASSFAGQTMYETQYF,TGTGCCAGCAGCTTTGCAGGACAGACGATGTATGAGACCCAGTACTTC
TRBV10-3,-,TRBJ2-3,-,CAIRVGQGHDDTQYF,TGTGCCATCAGGGTGGGCCAGGGACACGATGATACGCAGTATTTT
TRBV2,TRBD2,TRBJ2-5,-,CASSDRTSGIRETQYF,TGTGCCAGCAGTGACCGGACTAGCGGCATTCGGGAGACCCAGTACTTC
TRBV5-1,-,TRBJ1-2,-,CASSLDGDNYGYTF,TGCGCCAGCAGCTTGGACGGGGATAACTATGGCTACACCTTC
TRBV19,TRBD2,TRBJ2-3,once,CASSIGGGAVGTDTQYF,TGTGCCAGTAGTATTGGCGGGGGGGCAGTAGGCACAGATACGCAGTATTTT
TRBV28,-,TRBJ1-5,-,CASSYREHQPQHF,TGTGCCAGCAGTTACAGGGAACATCAGCCCCAGCATTTT
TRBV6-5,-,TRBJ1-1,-,CASIRTLMAEAFF,TGTGCCAGCATCAGGACACTGATGGCTGAAGCTTTCTTT
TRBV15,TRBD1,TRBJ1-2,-,CATSRDREVGGGYTF,TGTGCCACCAGCCGGGACAGGGAGGTAGGAGGCGGCTACACCTTC
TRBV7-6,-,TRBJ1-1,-,CASSLLSTGNTEAFF,TGTGCCAGCAGCCTACTATCGACAGGGAACACTGAAGCTTTCTTT
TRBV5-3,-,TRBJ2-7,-,CARDRDSLLRAVLRAGHQDYEQYF,-
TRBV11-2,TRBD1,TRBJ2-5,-,CASSRDRGPETQYF,TGTGCCAGCAGCCGAGACAGGGGCCCAGAGACCCAGTACTTC
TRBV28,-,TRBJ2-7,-,CASSFSSYEQYF,TGTGCCAGCAGTTTTAGCAGCTACGAGCAGTACTTC
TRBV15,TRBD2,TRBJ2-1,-,CATSRDLASGVYEQFF,TGTGCCACCAGCAGAGATCTTGCTAGCGGGGTCTATGAGCAGTTCTTC